This is a list of T cell receptor beta chains from one sample in a study of vaccination and CD4 T cells after COVID-19. No antigens are known for them. One entry per CDR3 protein results from TCRdb running MiXCR on the PCR reads. The top ten clones hold about a sixth of a sample with about 15,000 distinct CDR3 sequences, less than 70% of them seen once. The sample consisted of CD4+ T cells from blood, cultured in vitro. The receptors come from a human donor who had recovered from COVID-19. Both conserved end residues are part of each CDR3. The D gene is left open where the match is weak.

V gene	J gene	CDR3 length	D gene	CDR3 protein
TRBV27	TRBJ2-3	14	-	CASSLGGGADTQYF
TRBV20-1	TRBJ2-4	16	TRBD2	CSARVAGVGAKNIQYF
TRBV20-1	TRBJ2-1	13	TRBD1	CSATQGAYNEQFF
TRBV20-1	TRBJ2-7	12	TRBD1	CSARIQGYEQYF
TRBV18	TRBJ1-2	13	TRBD1	CASSVTGEAGYTF
TRBV6-1	TRBJ1-1	11	-	CASTKGEKAFF
TRBV6-2/TRBV6-3	TRBJ1-5	20	TRBD1	CASSSKWTGFPESRNQPQHF
TRBV20-1	TRBJ1-5	14	-	CSAMSGNSNQPQHF
TRBV12-3/TRBV12-4	TRBJ2-5	16	-	CASSLRTHYMQETQYF
TRBV7-9	TRBJ2-7	13	-	CASSLPAPYEQYF
TRBV6-2/TRBV6-3	TRBJ2-7	13	TRBD2	CASKRDSFYEQYF
TRBV25-1	TRBJ1-2	16	-	CASSASARGAHYGYTF
TRBV5-1	TRBJ2-3	17	-	CASHTRRGLTSTDTQYF
TRBV6-2/TRBV6-3	TRBJ2-2	16	TRBD2	CASSASGSRYTGELFF
TRBV7-9	TRBJ1-2	14	TRBD1	CASSLTQTGDGYTF
TRBV28	TRBJ1-1	12	-	CASSSTTSEAFF
TRBV20-1	TRBJ2-1	14	-	CSAVRDPAYNEQFF
TRBV19	TRBJ1-4	13	-	CASSIDWDEKLFF
TRBV10-3	TRBJ1-1	13	TRBD1	CAISPGQGETSFF
TRBV6-2/TRBV6-3	TRBJ2-7	15	TRBD2	CASSYSLAGVVEQYF
TRBV20-1	TRBJ1-2	13	TRBD1	CSASTGADYGYTF
TRBV2	TRBJ2-3	14	-	CASSGPANRDTQYF
TRBV6-5	TRBJ1-1	15	-	CASSYSRRAGTEAFF
TRBV20-1	TRBJ2-1	15	TRBD2	CSAQTGTSGYNEQFF
TRBV24-1	TRBJ2-2	18	TRBD2	CATSDPNGLASNTGELFF
TRBV20-1	TRBJ1-5	14	TRBD1	CSARDRVSNQPQHF
TRBV4-2	TRBJ2-2	15	-	CASSQEGRETGELFF
TRBV1	TRBJ1-5	15	-	CTSSHRQYSNQPQHF
TRBV6-1	TRBJ2-5	16	TRBD2	CASSSPSGRAFETQYF
TRBV20-1	TRBJ2-7	14	-	CSASKGEGLREQYF
TRBV7-8	TRBJ2-7	13	TRBD1	CASGLDRAYEQYF
TRBV11-1	TRBJ2-3	13	-	CASSYVQGQGQYF
TRBV6-2/TRBV6-3	TRBJ1-5	13	-	CASRRTRDQPQHF
TRBV5-4	TRBJ1-2	16	TRBD1	CASSEGQGPPYYGYTF
TRBV20-1	TRBJ2-7	14	-	CSARYSGRNDEQYF
TRBV28	TRBJ2-5	17	TRBD2	CASSSPGGLAGGETQYF
TRBV28	TRBJ2-7	14	TRBD2	CASSFNGRAYEQYF
TRBV6-1	TRBJ1-1	11	-	CASTPGGGAFF
TRBV6-1	TRBJ2-7	15	-	CASSGRGAGPYEQYF
TRBV7-2	TRBJ1-6	15	TRBD1	CASSSAGQYHSPLHF
TRBV20-1	TRBJ1-4	15	-	CSARVPQATNEKLFF
TRBV6-4	TRBJ2-2	14	TRBD1	CATRGQEDTGELFF
TRBV7-6	TRBJ2-7	13	TRBD2	CASSALAGYEQYF
TRBV20-1	TRBJ1-4	14	-	CSARVMVTNEKLFF
TRBV5-5	TRBJ2-4	16	-	CANSFYDRALGDIQYF
TRBV5-1	TRBJ2-2	15	TRBD2	CASSQLAGETGELFF
TRBV20-1	TRBJ2-5	13	-	CSARDLTEETQYF
TRBV10-2	TRBJ1-5	13	-	CASSVSGNQPQHF
TRBV20-1	TRBJ2-1	15	TRBD2	CSASITSGVYNEQFF
TRBV12-3/TRBV12-4	TRBJ1-5	13	TRBD1	CASATGSNQPQHF
TRBV20-1	TRBJ2-3	14	-	CSAPRSRGSDTQYF
TRBV20-1	TRBJ1-6	15	TRBD1	CSAPIPTGATRPLHF